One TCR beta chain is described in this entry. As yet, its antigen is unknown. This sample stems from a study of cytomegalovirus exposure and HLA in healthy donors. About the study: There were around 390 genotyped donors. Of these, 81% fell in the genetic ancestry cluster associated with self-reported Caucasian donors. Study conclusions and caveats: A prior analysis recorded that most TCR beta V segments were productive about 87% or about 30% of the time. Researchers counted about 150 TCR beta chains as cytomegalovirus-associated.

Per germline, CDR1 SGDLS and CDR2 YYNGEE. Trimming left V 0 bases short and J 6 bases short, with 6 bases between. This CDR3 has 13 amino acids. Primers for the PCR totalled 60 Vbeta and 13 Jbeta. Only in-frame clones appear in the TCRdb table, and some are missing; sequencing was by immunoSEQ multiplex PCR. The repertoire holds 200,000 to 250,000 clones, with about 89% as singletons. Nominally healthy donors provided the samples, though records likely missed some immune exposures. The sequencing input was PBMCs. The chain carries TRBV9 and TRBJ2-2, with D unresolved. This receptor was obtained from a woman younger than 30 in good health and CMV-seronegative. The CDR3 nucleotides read TGTGCCAGCAGCGTAGGAGTCGCCGGGGAGCTGTTTTTT. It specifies CASSVGVAGELFF.